A selection of T cell receptor beta chains follows, all from one sample in a study of T cell repertoires in cytomegalovirus infection. TCRdb analysed the reads with MiXCR anew, one entry per CDR3 protein. The sample comprises approximately 310,000 distinct CDR3 sequences, just under 25% of which are singletons, and about an eighth rests with the top ten. Their antigens are not known. The sequencing here drew on cultured PBMCs, taken from culture after CMV antigen stimulation. The receptors derive from a human donor in good health (CMV status not recorded). Some clones in this sample may be carry-over from other donors' samples. The CDR3 runs from the conserved cysteine through the conserved F or W. The D gene is left open where the match is weak. The size entry is marked missing in some rows and otherwise reads once, few, many or a size class.

j_call | clone_size | d_call | v_call | cdr3_aa | cdr3_nt
TRBJ1-1 | - | - | TRBV7-9 | CASSLEAGTEAFF | TGTGCCAGCAGCTTAGAGGCGGGGACTGAAGCTTTCTTT
TRBJ2-7 | - | - | TRBV5-1 | CASDQGPGSYEQYF | TGCGCCAGCGACCAGGGGCCTGGATCCTACGAGCAGTACTTC
TRBJ2-7 | - | TRBD2 | TRBV28 | CASSPFPAGGPVEQYF | TGTGCCAGCAGCCCTTTCCCAGCGGGAGGGCCGGTCGAGCAGTACTTC
TRBJ2-3 | many | - | TRBV7-2 | CASSSLPGAGTDTQYF | TGTGCCAGCAGCTCCCTACCGGGGGCGGGCACAGATACGCAGTATTTT
TRBJ2-2 | - | - | TRBV12-3/TRBV12-4 | CASSLEGAAAGELFF | TGTGCCAGCAGTTTGGAGGGGGCGGCGGCCGGGGAGCTGTTTTTT
TRBJ2-3 | - | - | TRBV6-2/TRBV6-3 | CASSYRGGRTDTQYF | TGTGCCAGCAGTTACCGCGGGGGCAGGACAGATACGCAGTATTTT
TRBJ2-3 | few | TRBD2 | TRBV12-3/TRBV12-4 | CASRNSGGTDTQYF | TGTGCCAGCAGAAATAGCGGGGGCACAGATACGCAGTATTTT
TRBJ1-1 | few | - | TRBV12-3/TRBV12-4 | CASSFGGPNTEAFF | TGTGCCAGCAGTTTCGGGGGCCCGAACACTGAAGCTTTCTTT
TRBJ1-2 | few | - | TRBV19 | CASRAQPTNYGYTF | TGTGCCAGTAGAGCACAGCCTACTAACTATGGCTACACCTTC
TRBJ1-5 | - | - | TRBV4-1 | CASSQDATQPQHF | TGCGCCAGCAGCCAAGATGCGACCCAGCCCCAGCATTTT
TRBJ2-7 | - | TRBD2 | TRBV28 | CASSLRTSGSSYEQYF | TGTGCCAGCAGTTTAAGGACTAGCGGGAGCTCCTACGAGCAGTACTTC
TRBJ2-1 | many | - | TRBV7-2 | CASSLTRPNEQFF | TGTGCCAGCAGCTTAACTCGTCCCAATGAGCAGTTCTTC
TRBJ1-6 | many | TRBD1 | TRBV7-8 | CASSLGTANNSPLHF | TGTGCCAGCAGCCTCGGGACAGCAAATAATTCACCCCTCCACTTT
TRBJ2-7 | - | - | TRBV27 | CASSLSQSYEQYF | TGTGCCAGCAGTTTAAGCCAGTCCTACGAGCAGTACTTC
TRBJ2-5 | - | TRBD2 | TRBV7-6 | CASSNFTLAGGSLRETQYF | TGTGCCAGCAGCAACTTCACGCTAGCGGGAGGGAGTTTGAGAGAGACCCAGTACTTC
TRBJ2-1 | - | - | TRBV24-1 | CATSGKGGNNEQFF | TGTGCCACCAGTGGAAAAGGCGGGAATAATGAGCAGTTCTTC
TRBJ2-1 | - | TRBD2 | TRBV6-6 | CASSDPGLAGYNEQFF | TGTGCCAGCAGTGATCCGGGACTAGCGGGGTACAATGAGCAGTTCTTC
TRBJ1-5 | - | - | TRBV6-6 | CASSYLDQPQHF | TGTGCCAGCAGTTACTTGGATCAGCCCCAGCATTTT
TRBJ2-1 | few | TRBD2 | TRBV5-4 | CASSPVGASGRLNEQFF | TGTGCCAGCAGCCCCGTTGGGGCTAGCGGGAGGCTCAATGAGCAGTTCTTC
TRBJ2-3 | - | TRBD2 | TRBV7-9 | CASSLWGLAERTDTQYF | TGTGCCAGCAGCTTATGGGGACTAGCGGAGCGGACAGATACGCAGTATTTT
TRBJ1-2 | - | TRBD1 | TRBV3-1 | CASSQDAPDRGYGYTF | TGTGCCAGCAGCCAAGACGCCCCGGACAGGGGCTATGGCTACACCTTC
TRBJ1-1 | many | - | TRBV28 | CASSSSEDTYTEAFF | TGTGCCAGCAGTTCCTCCGAGGACACCTACACTGAAGCTTTCTTT
TRBJ2-5 | few | TRBD2 | TRBV4-3 | CASSQEPSGSSETQYF | TGCGCCAGCAGCCAAGAGCCCAGCGGGAGTAGCGAGACCCAGTACTTC
TRBJ2-4 | - | - | TRBV27 | CASTFQNIQYF | TGTGCCAGCACCTTCCAAAACATTCAGTACTTC
TRBJ1-2 | - | - | TRBV6-2/TRBV6-3 | CASSPNPRGTNPSNYGYTF | TGTGCCAGCAGTCCCAACCCTCGTGGGACAAATCCGTCTAACTATGGCTACACCTTC
TRBJ1-5 | once | - | TRBV19 | CASSIGRTNQPQHF | TGTGCCAGTAGTATAGGACGGACAAATCAGCCCCAGCATTTT
TRBJ2-7 | few | TRBD1 | TRBV7-2 | CASSSFRDRSRGEQYF | TGTGCCAGCAGCTCCTTCCGGGACAGGTCCAGGGGCGAGCAGTACTTC
TRBJ2-3 | - | - | TRBV29-1 | CSVARGVGTDTQYF | TGCAGCGTTGCTAGGGGAGTGGGCACAGATACGCAGTATTTT
TRBJ2-1 | many | TRBD1 | TRBV7-2 | CASSSRPGQGDVQFF | TGTGCCAGCAGCTCAAGACCGGGACAGGGGGATGTGCAGTTCTTC
TRBJ2-2 | - | - | TRBV11-2 | CASSPPGRTGELFF | TGTGCCAGCAGCCCCCCGGGAAGGACCGGGGAGCTGTTTTTT
TRBJ2-3 | - | TRBD2 | TRBV4-1 | CASSQLGLAGEDTQYF | TGCGCCAGCAGCCAACTGGGACTAGCGGGAGAAGATACGCAGTATTTT
TRBJ2-4 | once | - | TRBV10-3 | CAISEYPSDIQYF | TGTGCCATCAGTGAATATCCATCGGACATTCAGTACTTC
TRBJ1-2 | - | TRBD1 | TRBV28 | CASSSGTELYGYTF | TGTGCCAGCAGTTCAGGGACAGAACTCTATGGCTACACCTTC
TRBJ2-1 | few | - | TRBV6-5 | CASSSDPGPYNEQFF | TGTGCCAGCAGTTCGGATCCGGGTCCCTACAATGAGCAGTTCTTC
TRBJ1-4 | - | TRBD1 | TRBV19 | CASSDPGQVREKLFF | TGTGCCAGTAGCGATCCGGGACAGGTCCGTGAAAAACTGTTTTTT
TRBJ1-5 | many | - | TRBV7-2 | CASSPTGAQNQPQHF | TGTGCCAGCAGCCCCACCGGGGCCCAAAATCAGCCCCAGCATTTT